The 21 T cell receptor beta chains below were found in one sample sequenced in a study of blood T cells in healthy people across ages. Primed by a sample-barcoded 5' primer and a J-beta primer mix, a second PCR proceeded for roughly 7 to 12 cycles. TCRdb re-analysed the 5' RACE reads in MiXCR, keeping a single row per CDR3 protein. The sample holds more than 1,400,000 distinct CDR3 sequences, 40% to 50% seen once. Sequencing input: blood. Receptor source: a woman under 30 in good health.

This chain joins TRBV20-1 and TRBJ1-1; 7 nucleotides line up with TRBD1. Germline trimming cut 6 bases from V and 4 bases from J; bases unmatched to any gene: 8. Germline values: CDR1 DFQATT, CDR2 SNEGSKA (reference sequence). The CDR3 contains 13 residues. CDR3 protein: CSAKSQGGTEAFF. The CDR3 DNA reads as TGCAGTGCGAAAAGCCAGGGGGGCACTGAAGCTTTCTTT.

The chain joins TRBV29-1 to TRBJ2-3, with 8 positions matching TRBD1. V lost 6 bases, J lost 2 bases, and 13 bases stayed unmatched. Germline CDR1 and CDR2: SQVTM and ANQGSEA. This CDR3 is built from 16 residues. The CDR3, as DNA: TGCAGCGTCAAACAGTGGGGGACAGGAACCACAGATACGCAGTATTTT. As protein: CSVKQWGTGTTDTQYF.

This clonotype has a single count. The chain carries TRBV27 and TRBJ2-2; perhaps TRBD1 as D (5 bases). Trimming removed 6 bases from V and 5 bases from J, with 16 bases in between. The CDR3 covers 15 residues. The germline CDR1 and CDR2 sequences are MNHEY and SMNVEV (reference sequence). The CDR3 reads CASSPTQGWTGELFF. CDR3 bases: TGTGCCAGCAGCCCTACGCAGGGTTGGACCGGGGAGCTGTTTTTT.

CDR3 nucleotides: TGTGCCAGCAGACCAGGGCGGGGTGGTGAAAAACTGTTTTTT. Amino acid sequence: CASRPGRGGEKLFF. The chain links TRBV12-3 or TRBV12-4 to TRBJ1-4; TRBD1 might be the D (5 bases). V lost 6 bases to trimming and J lost 7 bases, with 15 bases between them. The CDR3 runs 14 residues.

The table lists this clonotype with a few counts. The rearrangement links TRBV2 to TRBJ2-1; no clear D. The CDR3 is 14 amino acids. Per germline, CDR1 SNHLY and CDR2 FYNNEI. The V and J ends lost 1 base and 12 bases respectively, with 16 bases between them. The CDR3 DNA follows: TGTGCCAGCAGTGAAGAGACTTACAATGAGCGGCAGTTCTTC. This sequence encodes CASSEETYNERQFF.

This clonotype was observed a handful of times. CDR3 DNA sequence: TGCGCCAGCAGCCAAGCGGGACAGCCCCAGCATTTT. This gives the protein CASSQAGQPQHF. The chain joins TRBV4-1 to TRBJ1-5; D gene unclear. Looked up from germline, CDR1 is MGHRA and CDR2 is YSYEKL. This CDR3 spans 12 amino acids. V lost 1 base to trimming and J lost 7 bases, with 5 bases between them.

This clonotype has only a few counts. One end of the junction does not line up with germline, which may come from a read error. CDR3 amino acids: CASSLAGGQIAKNIQYF. In nucleotides, the CDR3 is TGTGCCAGCAGCCTAGCGGGGGGACAAATAGCCAAAAACATTCAGTACTTC. The chain has TRBV7-2 and TRBJ2-4, with 11 bases lining up with TRBD2. The CDR3 runs 17 residues. Germline V gives CDR1 SGHTA, CDR2 FQGNSA.

CDR3 DNA: TGTGCCAGCAGCGCGGGACTAGCGGGGGTCTTGAATGAGCAGTACTTC. Its translation is CASSAGLAGVLNEQYF. This chain connects TRBV7-2 to TRBJ2-5; 14 bases match TRBD2. Germline lookup yields CDR1 SGHTA and CDR2 FQGNSA. J was trimmed by 11 bases and V by 5 bases; bases with no gene match: 13. The CDR3 consists of 16 residues.

The V call is TRBV20-1, the J call TRBJ1-2; the D is unclear. Germline V lookup: CDR1 DFQATT, CDR2 SNEGSKA (reference sequence). The CDR3 runs 13 residues. Trimming stripped 0 bases from V and 2 bases from J, with 7 bases between. CDR3 nucleotide sequence: TGCAGTGCTAGAGAGGACCCAAACTATGGCTACACCTTC. Its protein is CSAREDPNYGYTF.

The V call is TRBV12-3 or TRBV12-4, the J call TRBJ2-3; D is possibly TRBD2 (5 bases). The V end lost 2 bases, the J end lost 6 bases, and 18 bases lay between the germline ends. The CDR3 extends over 16 amino acids. The CDR3 nucleotides are TGTGCCAGCAGTTTAATCCCAATCGGAGGATTGGATACGCAGTATTTT. This sequence encodes CASSLIPIGGLDTQYF.

Comment on this clonotype: One junction end does not reproduce the germline sequence, and a read error may be involved. The CDR3 DNA is TGTGCCAGCCGCTTGTACTTTAACACTGAAGCTTTCTTT. It encodes CASRLYFNTEAFF. The chain links TRBV5-6 to TRBJ1-1, with unresolved D. This CDR3 is built from 13 residues. The germline V gene encodes CDR1 SGHDT and CDR2 YYEEEE. Together with reference TRBV5-6 and TRBJ1-1, the CDR3 gives the full variable domain: DAGVTQSPTHLIKTRGQQVTLRCSPKSGHDTVSWYQQALGQGPQFIFQYYEEEERQRGNFPDRFSGHQFPNYSSELNVNALLLGDSALYLCASRLYFNTEAFFGQGTRLTVV.

In regard to this clonotype: An end of the junction does not agree with germline; a read error may underlie this. This sequence joins TRBV3-1 and TRBJ2-3, with D maybe TRBD2 (5 bases). This CDR3 contains 16 residues. Germline V CDR1 and CDR2: LGHDT, YNNKEL (reference sequence). The DNA for the CDR3 is TGTGCCAGCAGCCAAGGAAGAGGCGCTAGCACAGATACGCCGTATTTT. It specifies CASSQGRGASTDTPYF.

V and J are TRBV3-1 and TRBJ2-1; D ambiguous. This CDR3 is built from 16 residues. The V end lost 0 bases, the J end lost 6 bases, and 15 bases lay between the germline ends. Germline CDR1 LGHDT, CDR2 YNNKEL (reference sequence). The CDR3 DNA follows: TGTGCCAGCAGCCAAGATCTCACCCGGGCAGGCAATGAGCAGTTCTTC. Its translation: CASSQDLTRAGNEQFF.

J is TRBJ2-7 and V is TRBV27; TRBD2 agrees at 13 bases. V lost 7 bases and J lost 6; bases outside the gene matches: 6. CDR1 is MNHEY and CDR2 is SMNVEV in the germline V gene (reference sequence). This CDR3 is built from 14 residues. The CDR3 is CASTGLAGPGEQYF. CDR3 bases: TGTGCCAGCACGGGACTAGCGGGACCCGGCGAGCAGTACTTC.

The chain has TRBV12-3 or TRBV12-4 and TRBJ1-1; a possible D gene is TRBD1 (6 bases). Trimming removed 6 bases at V and 5 bases at J, with 16 bases between. The CDR3 totals 14 residues. CDR3 sequence: CASSPEGVMTEAFF. In nucleotides, the CDR3 is TGTGCCAGCAGCCCCGAGGGGGTTATGACTGAAGCTTTCTTT.

This chain uses TRBV20-1 with TRBJ2-5; 7 nucleotides agree with TRBD2. Trimming at V came to 5 bases and at J to 11 bases, leaving 26 bases not matched to a gene. This CDR3 has 17 residues. Per germline, CDR1 DFQATT and CDR2 SNEGSKA (reference sequence). This CDR3 reads CSAGGAGPVSSYNEQYF. CDR3 sequence (DNA): TGCAGTGCTGGGGGAGCGGGACCAGTTAGCTCCTACAATGAGCAGTACTTC.

This clonotype was observed a few times. The chain employs TRBV6-1 and TRBJ2-7, with TRBD1 matching 11 bases. The J call could be wrong; TRBJ2-4 is a better fit for the DNA end. Per the germline V gene, CDR1 is MNHNS and CDR2 is SASEGT. This CDR3 has 15 residues. CDR3 bases: TGTGCCAGCAGTGAAAGGGACAGGGGGAAAAACATTCAGTACTTC. Its translation is CASSERDRGKNIQYF.

V usage is TRBV12-3 or TRBV12-4 and J usage is TRBJ2-1; no definite D call. Trimming stripped 2 bases from V and 8 bases from J, with 10 bases between. CDR3 length: 13 residues. The DNA of the CDR3 is TGTGCCAGCAGTTTACAGGAGAACGATGAGCAGTTCTTC. This gives the protein CASSLQENDEQFF.

This clonotype was counted at least ten times. Written as DNA, the CDR3 is TGTGCCAGCAGTCCCACGCCGGGACAGGGAGGTGAAAAACTGTTTTTT. It encodes CASSPTPGQGGEKLFF. The chain is built from TRBV6-5 and TRBJ1-4; 9 bases fit TRBD1. Germline V gene lookup returns CDR1 MNHEY and CDR2 SVGAGI. The CDR3 is made up of 16 amino acids. V shed 5 bases, J shed 7 bases, and the junction held 11 bases outside the gene matches.

The chain recombines TRBV3-1 with TRBJ2-7, with TRBD2 matching 14 bases. The CDR3 has 15 residues. Germline-derived CDR1 and CDR2 are LGHDT and YNNKEL (reference sequence). J lost 7 bases, V lost 10 bases, and 12 bases had no gene match. In nucleotides, the CDR3 is TGTGCCACCCGACTAGCGGGGGGGCCTATTGATGAGCAGTACTTC. Encoded protein: CATRLAGGPIDEQYF.

The table lists this clonotype with many counts. The rearrangement joins TRBV11-1 to TRBJ2-1; D remains unclear. This CDR3 region has 15 residues. V was clipped by 1 base and J by 2 bases, with 9 bases between them. The germline V gene encodes CDR1 SGHAT and CDR2 FQDESV (reference sequence). The CDR3 bases are TGTGCCAGCAGCTTAGGTAAAGGGCCCTACAATGAGCAGTTCTTC. As protein: CASSLGKGPYNEQFF.